This is a list of T cell receptor beta chains from one sample in a study of cytomegalovirus exposure and HLA in healthy donors. Measured with immunoSEQ multiplex PCR; TCRdb has only the in-frame clones, and not every one. Counted here are around 200,000 clones, around 83% occurring once; the ten biggest clones make up 1.6%. Specimen: PBMCs. The receptors were gathered from a middle-aged man in good health and CMV-seronegative. Both conserved end residues are part of each CDR3. Each record gives: J gene, D gene, clone size, CDR3 length, V gene, CDR3 DNA, CDR3 protein. A D gene is named only where the DNA matches it firmly. Some rows mark clone size as missing; the rest say once, few, many or name a class of expanded clone.

J gene: TRBJ1-4
D gene: -
clone size: -
CDR3 length: 15
V gene: TRBV6-5
CDR3 DNA: TGTGCCAGCAGTTACTCGAAAACAGGAGATGAAAAACTGTTTTTT
CDR3 protein: CASSYSKTGDEKLFF

J gene: TRBJ1-3
D gene: -
clone size: -
CDR3 length: 15
V gene: TRBV2
CDR3 DNA: TGTGCCAGCAACTCCCAGGGGAGTACTGGAAACACCATATATTTT
CDR3 protein: CASNSQGSTGNTIYF

J gene: TRBJ1-5
D gene: TRBD1
clone size: -
CDR3 length: 14
V gene: TRBV7-9
CDR3 DNA: TGTGCCAGCAGCCCCGACAGGGGTGGTCAGCCCCAGCATTTT
CDR3 protein: CASSPDRGGQPQHF

J gene: TRBJ2-4
D gene: -
clone size: once
CDR3 length: 19
V gene: TRBV7-2
CDR3 DNA: TGTGCCAGCAGCTCACACCGGGATATAGTCTCTAGGAGCGGAAACATTCAGTACTTC
CDR3 protein: CASSSHRDIVSRSGNIQYF

J gene: TRBJ2-7
D gene: TRBD1
clone size: -
CDR3 length: 15
V gene: TRBV10-3
CDR3 DNA: TGTGCCATCAGTGAGGATAGACAGGGAATTTACGAGCAGTACTTC
CDR3 protein: CAISEDRQGIYEQYF

J gene: TRBJ2-1
D gene: -
clone size: -
CDR3 length: 13
V gene: TRBV28
CDR3 DNA: TGTGCCAGCGTTCGGGGTGACTACAATGAGCAGTTCTTC
CDR3 protein: CASVRGDYNEQFF

J gene: TRBJ2-2
D gene: TRBD1
clone size: -
CDR3 length: 16
V gene: TRBV19
CDR3 DNA: TGTGCCAGTAGTAACCGGGACAGGGGGCTAACCGGGGAGCTGTTTTTT
CDR3 protein: CASSNRDRGLTGELFF

J gene: TRBJ2-7
D gene: TRBD1
clone size: -
CDR3 length: 15
V gene: TRBV14
CDR3 DNA: TGTGCCAGCAGCCTCAAGACAGGGGCAGTCTACGAGCAGTACTTC
CDR3 protein: CASSLKTGAVYEQYF

J gene: TRBJ2-5
D gene: TRBD1
clone size: -
CDR3 length: 15
V gene: TRBV18
CDR3 DNA: TGTGCCAGCTCACGAGGACAGGGAGGCCAAGAGACCCAGTACTTC
CDR3 protein: CASSRGQGGQETQYF

J gene: TRBJ2-1
D gene: TRBD2
clone size: once
CDR3 length: 19
V gene: TRBV19
CDR3 DNA: TGTGCCAGTGGTGAACTCGGGACTAGCGGGAGGGCCCGTTACAATGAGCAGTTCTTC
CDR3 protein: CASGELGTSGRARYNEQFF

J gene: TRBJ2-5
D gene: TRBD1
clone size: -
CDR3 length: 13
V gene: TRBV18
CDR3 DNA: TGTGCCAGCTCACTAGGGGGCATGAAGACCCAGTACTTC
CDR3 protein: CASSLGGMKTQYF

J gene: TRBJ2-6
D gene: TRBD2
clone size: -
CDR3 length: 16
V gene: TRBV28
CDR3 DNA: TGTGCCAGCACTCTAGCGGGGGCCTCTGGGGCCAACGTCCTGACTTTC
CDR3 protein: CASTLAGASGANVLTF

J gene: TRBJ1-5
D gene: TRBD1
clone size: -
CDR3 length: 15
V gene: TRBV28
CDR3 DNA: TGTGCCAGCAGTTTAACCGGGACAGGGATGGTTCCCCAGCATTTT
CDR3 protein: CASSLTGTGMVPQHF

J gene: TRBJ2-3
D gene: -
clone size: -
CDR3 length: 15
V gene: TRBV27
CDR3 DNA: TGTGCCAGCCGACGCGGACTTACCACCACAGATACGCAGTATTTT
CDR3 protein: CASRRGLTTTDTQYF

J gene: TRBJ2-3
D gene: TRBD2
clone size: -
CDR3 length: 17
V gene: TRBV27
CDR3 DNA: TGTGCCAGCAGTTTTGGGACTAGCGGAATTAGCACAGATACGCAGTATTTT
CDR3 protein: CASSFGTSGISTDTQYF

J gene: TRBJ2-1
D gene: TRBD2
clone size: once
CDR3 length: 14
V gene: TRBV6-6
CDR3 DNA: TGTGCCACCGGGGGGACCTTAATGGATCTTGAGCAGTTCTTC
CDR3 protein: CATGGTLMDLEQFF

J gene: TRBJ2-2
D gene: -
clone size: -
CDR3 length: 14
V gene: TRBV21-1
CDR3 DNA: TGTGCCAGCAGCAAGGACATTGGGAACGGGGAGCTGTTTTTT
CDR3 protein: CASSKDIGNGELFF

J gene: TRBJ2-1
D gene: TRBD2
clone size: -
CDR3 length: 16
V gene: TRBV27
CDR3 DNA: TGTGCCAGCAGTTTATCGAGGACTAGGAGGGTCAATGAGCAGTTCTTC
CDR3 protein: CASSLSRTRRVNEQFF

J gene: TRBJ2-7
D gene: -
clone size: -
CDR3 length: 15
V gene: TRBV27
CDR3 DNA: TGTGCCAGCGGGGACCCTGGCAGGGGCCGCGACGAGCAGTACTTC
CDR3 protein: CASGDPGRGRDEQYF

J gene: TRBJ1-1
D gene: TRBD1
clone size: few
CDR3 length: 16
V gene: TRBV5-1
CDR3 DNA: TGCGCCAGCAGCATGACAACAGGGGGCGATGGAACTGAAGCTTTCTTT
CDR3 protein: CASSMTTGGDGTEAFF

J gene: TRBJ1-5
D gene: TRBD1
clone size: -
CDR3 length: 17
V gene: TRBV7-9
CDR3 DNA: TGTGCCAGCAGCTTGGGGACAGGGATGTATTACAATCAGCCCCAGCATTTT
CDR3 protein: CASSLGTGMYYNQPQHF

J gene: TRBJ1-1
D gene: -
clone size: -
CDR3 length: 15
V gene: TRBV11-2
CDR3 DNA: TGTGCCAGCAGCCGCGGTGCAGGGGTGGCCACTGAAGCTTTCTTT
CDR3 protein: CASSRGAGVATEAFF

J gene: TRBJ2-1
D gene: -
clone size: -
CDR3 length: 13
V gene: TRBV19
CDR3 DNA: TGTGCCAGTAGTGCGGGACAGACCAATGAGCAGTTCTTC
CDR3 protein: CASSAGQTNEQFF

J gene: TRBJ1-2
D gene: TRBD1
clone size: -
CDR3 length: 17
V gene: TRBV9
CDR3 DNA: TGTGCCAGCAGCGTAGCGGACAGGGCTCGCGGAAACTATGGCTACACCTTC
CDR3 protein: CASSVADRARGNYGYTF

J gene: TRBJ2-7
D gene: -
clone size: -
CDR3 length: 15
V gene: TRBV18
CDR3 DNA: TGTGCCAGCTCACCCGGCCTAGCGACTTCCTACGAGCAGTACTTC
CDR3 protein: CASSPGLATSYEQYF

J gene: TRBJ2-2
D gene: -
clone size: -
CDR3 length: 14
V gene: TRBV2
CDR3 DNA: TGTGCCAGCAGTGCTTCAGGGATGACCGGGGAGCTGTTTTTT
CDR3 protein: CASSASGMTGELFF

J gene: TRBJ1-5
D gene: TRBD1
clone size: once
CDR3 length: 16
V gene: TRBV19
CDR3 DNA: TGTGCCAGTAGTATAGCCACAGGGGGCGCCGGTCAGCCCCAGCATTTT
CDR3 protein: CASSIATGGAGQPQHF

J gene: TRBJ2-2
D gene: -
clone size: once
CDR3 length: 15
V gene: TRBV19
CDR3 DNA: TGTGCCAGTATCGGGGGGCGCGGCTTGAACGGGGAGCTGTTTTTT
CDR3 protein: CASIGGRGLNGELFF